These 18 T cell receptor beta chains share one sample of origin, sequenced in a study of T cell responses to AZD1222 COVID-19 vaccine. This table comes from immunoSEQ multiplex PCR, and its TCRdb copy is limited to in-frame clones, with some not included. The sample records roughly 110,000 clones, more than 75% being singletons. The specimen was peripheral blood, collected on day 0 of AZD1222 vaccination. Receptors were obtained from an adult in good health.

The V and J genes are TRBV5-5 and TRBJ2-1, with TRBD2 identical over 9 bases. Germline V gene data show CDR1 as SGHKS and CDR2 as YYEKEE (reference sequence). The V and J ends lost 6 bases and 0 bases, in that order; junction bases with no gene match: 7. The CDR3 sequence is 16 residues long. The CDR3 here is CASNLAGTRSYNEQFF. The DNA of the CDR3 is TGTGCCAGCAACCTAGCGGGGACCCGCTCCTACAATGAGCAGTTCTTC.

This rearrangement joins TRBV7-2 to TRBJ1-4, with D hard to call. With 3 bases removed from V and 0 bases from J, the gap between germline ends came to 11 bases. The germline V gene encodes CDR1 SGHTA and CDR2 FQGNSA. This CDR3 contains 16 residues. The CDR3 DNA sequence: TGTGCCAGCAGCTTCCCCTCCGGGGCAACTAATGAAAAACTGTTTTTT. This gives the protein CASSFPSGATNEKLFF.

This chain connects TRBV4-2 to TRBJ2-6; D is unresolved. Germline loops: CDR1 LGHNA, CDR2 YNFKEQ. Between the trimmed V and J ends, which lost 0 bases and 4 bases, there was a span of 10 bases. The CDR3 runs 16 residues. The CDR3 protein is CASSQDIGQGANVLTF. Written as DNA, the CDR3 is TGTGCCAGCAGCCAAGATATCGGGCAGGGGGCCAACGTCCTGACTTTC.

This clone was counted a single time. The chain joins TRBV6-5 to TRBJ2-7; tentative D call: TRBD1 (6 bases). V lost 3 bases and J lost 2, with 11 bases in between. Germline-derived CDR1 and CDR2 are MNHEY and SVGAGI. The CDR3 contains 14 residues. The CDR3 here is CASSYPGQTYEQYF. The DNA for the CDR3 is TGTGCCAGCAGTTATCCCGGACAGACCTACGAGCAGTACTTC.

This clone occurred once. CDR3 sequence: CASSPATVLNYGYTF. CDR3 DNA sequence: TGTGCCAGCAGCCCAGCAACAGTACTAAACTATGGCTACACCTTC. The V call is TRBV3-1 (or the pseudogene TRBV3-2), the J call TRBJ1-2; D unclear. The ends were cut back, 4 bases at V and 2 bases at J, with 14 bases in the middle. The germline V gene encodes CDR1 LGHDT and CDR2 YNNKEL (reference sequence). The CDR3 is 15 residues long.

The V and J genes are TRBV11-2 and TRBJ1-1; weak D call: TRBD1 (5 bases). Deletions cut 2 bases from V and 4 bases from J, with 14 bases between. CDR1 SGHAT and CDR2 FQNNGV come from the germline V gene. This CDR3 region has 15 residues. This CDR3 is CASSLRGGVGTEAFF. The CDR3 region has the DNA TGTGCCAGCAGCTTAAGGGGTGGAGTAGGCACTGAAGCTTTCTTT. The whole variable domain, remainder taken from reference TRBV11-2 and TRBJ1-1, is EAGVAQSPRYKIIEKRQSVAFWCNPISGHATLYWYQQILGQGPKLLIQFQNNGVVDDSQLPKDRFSAERLKGVDSTLKIQPAKLEDSAVYLCASSLRGGVGTEAFFGQGTRLTVV.

The CDR3 sequence is CASTPFTGGGQPNSPLHF. As DNA, the CDR3 is TGTGCCAGCACCCCATTTACGGGGGGGGGACAGCCGAATTCACCCCTCCACTTT. The rearrangement links TRBV7-9 to TRBJ1-6; TRBD1 matches at 7 bases. Germline V gives CDR1 SEHNR, CDR2 FQNEAQ (reference sequence). After removal of 7 bases from V and 7 bases from J, the junction contained 19 bases not matched to a gene. CDR3 size: 18 residues. Full variable domain (outside the CDR3, taken from reference TRBV7-9 and TRBJ1-6): DTGVSQNPRHKITKRGQNVTFRCDPISEHNRLYWYRQTLGQGPEFLTYFQNEAQLEKSRLLSDRFSAERPKGSFSTLEIQRTEQGDSAMYLCASTPFTGGGQPNSPLHFGNGTRLTVT.

This clone was seen only once. This chain uses TRBV7-2 with TRBJ1-1; the match to TRBD1 covers 7 bases. In germline, CDR1 is SGHTA, CDR2 FQGNSA. This CDR3 region has 15 residues. Trimming cost V 4 bases and J 4 bases; bases outside gene matches: 9. The CDR3 sequence: CASSYLSGTATEAFF. The DNA of the CDR3 is TGTGCCAGCAGCTACCTGAGTGGGACAGCCACTGAAGCTTTCTTT.

This chain links TRBV5-4 with TRBJ2-7; TRBD2 agrees at 16 bases. The V gene end was trimmed by 4 bases and the J gene end by 3 bases; junction bases not matched to a gene: 13. The CDR3 sequence is 19 residues long. Looked up from germline, CDR1 is SGHNT and CDR2 is YYREEE (reference sequence). CDR3 region: CASSPARGTSGGELYEQYF. The CDR3 DNA sequence: TGTGCCAGCAGCCCCGCTAGGGGGACTAGCGGGGGGGAACTCTACGAGCAGTACTTC.

V and J are TRBV14 and TRBJ2-1, with D perhaps matching TRBD1 or TRBD2 (5 bases each). With 5 bases removed from V and 6 bases from J, the gap between germline ends came to 20 bases. The CDR3 has 16 residues. Germline CDR1 is SGHDN and CDR2 is FVKESK. The CDR3 is CASSETGFPGTNEQFF. For the CDR3, the DNA is TGTGCCAGCAGCGAAACCGGCTTCCCCGGGACCAATGAGCAGTTCTTC. Variable domain in full (rest from reference TRBV14 and TRBJ2-1): EAGVTQFPSHSVIEKGQTVTLRCDPISGHDNLYWYRRVMGKEIKFLLHFVKESKQDESGMPNNRFLAERTGGTYSTLKVQPAELEDSGVYFCASSETGFPGTNEQFFGPGTRLTVL.

This sequence joins TRBV12-3 or TRBV12-4 and TRBJ2-2, with D perhaps TRBD2 (6 bases). This CDR3 has 13 residues. Trimming shortened V by 6 bases and J by 6 bases, and 11 bases separated the two germline ends. CDR3 sequence reads: CASSRLASGELFF. The CDR3 nucleotides are TGTGCCAGCAGCCGCCTAGCGTCCGGGGAGCTGTTTTTT.

DNA of the CDR3: TGTGCCAGCAGCTTAGCCGGCAGTAACTATGGCTACACCTTC. Protein sequence: CASSLAGSNYGYTF. The genes are TRBV7-8 and TRBJ1-2, with no clear D. CDR3 length equals 14 residues. Trimming removed 0 bases at V and 1 base at J, with 6 bases between. CDR1 is SGHVS and CDR2 is FQNEAQ in the germline V gene.

V usage is TRBV12-2 and J usage is TRBJ2-2. TRBV12-2 is a listed pseudogene. The CDR3 covers 21 residues. The CDR3 sequence is CASRLWTAQESIGVGTGELFF. The CDR3 region has the DNA TGTGCAAGTCGCTTATGGACCGCCCAGGAATCAATTGGTGTGGGCACCGGGGAGCTGTTTTTT.

This rearrangement joins TRBV5-1 to TRBJ2-3, with 11 bases aligning to TRBD2. The CDR3 length is 16 residues. Per germline, CDR1 SGHRS and CDR2 YFSETQ. J gave up 3 bases and V 0 bases, and 3 bases lay outside the gene matches. The CDR3 nucleotides are TGCGCCAGCAGCTTGGCCGCTAGCGGGGGGACAGATACGCAGTATTTT. Its translation is CASSLAASGGTDTQYF. Together with reference TRBV5-1 and TRBJ2-3, the CDR3 gives the full variable domain: KAGVTQTPRYLIKTRGQQVTLSCSPISGHRSVSWYQQTPGQGLQFLFEYFSETQRNKGNFPGRFSGRQFSNSRSEMNVSTLELGDSALYLCASSLAASGGTDTQYFGPGTRLTVL.

This sequence joins TRBV6-5 and TRBJ2-7; unclear D gene. The germline CDR1 and CDR2 sequences are MNHEY and SVGAGI. The CDR3 extends over 13 amino acids. V dropped 0 bases and J dropped 3 bases, with 6 bases sitting between them. The CDR3 reads CASSYSSLYEQYF. The DNA of the CDR3 is TGTGCCAGCAGTTACTCCTCCCTCTACGAGCAGTACTTC.

The chain has TRBV19 and TRBJ1-4, with unresolved D. Germline lookup yields CDR1 LNHDA and CDR2 SQIVND (reference sequence). V was trimmed by 7 bases and J by 3 bases, leaving 12 bases between them. The CDR3 consists of 14 residues. Here the CDR3 reads CASKGEQANEKLFF. DNA of the CDR3: TGTGCCAGTAAAGGCGAGCAGGCTAATGAAAAACTGTTTTTT.

The rearrangement links TRBV6-5 to TRBJ2-2, with a tentative D call TRBD1 (6 bases). CDR3 length: 12 residues. V dropped 6 bases and J dropped 4 bases, with 6 bases sitting between them. Germline V gives CDR1 MNHEY, CDR2 SVGAGI. CDR3 protein: CASSRGTGELFF. The CDR3, as DNA: TGTGCCAGCAGCAGGGGCACCGGGGAGCTGTTTTTT.

Comment on this clone: The sample has other DNA sequences that encode this CDR3 too. The genes are TRBV18 and TRBJ2-2; D may be TRBD1 (5 bases). Germline V gives CDR1 KGHSH, CDR2 LQKENI. The CDR3 covers 14 residues. The V end lost 2 bases, the J end lost 3 bases, and 7 bases lay between the germline ends. DNA of the CDR3: TGTGCCAGCTCACCAACCAGGGACACCGGGGAGCTGTTTTTT. It specifies CASSPTRDTGELFF.